The 9 T cell receptor beta chains listed next were all sequenced from one sample in a study of shared clonotypes between healthy human individuals. Clones were sequenced by immunoSEQ multiplex PCR, and TCRdb holds only the in-frame ones, with some missing. The profile shows roughly 760,000 clones, around two thirds of them singletons. Sequences were obtained from memory CD4+ T cells sorted from blood. Noted subset: CD45RA-negative fraction. These receptors were obtained from a woman aged 30 to 39 in good health.

The gene calls are TRBV7-2 and TRBJ2-1, with D perhaps TRBD1 or TRBD2 (5 bases each). This CDR3 has 16 residues. Germline assignment: CDR1 SGHTA and CDR2 FQGNSA. V was pared by 2 bases and J by 3 bases, with 14 bases between. For the CDR3, the DNA is TGTGCCAGCAGCTTACGCCGGGACGAACTCTACAATGAGCAGTTCTTC. Protein product: CASSLRRDELYNEQFF.

The chain carries TRBV7-3 and TRBJ2-3, with 7 nucleotides matching TRBD1. CDR3 length: 13 amino acids. Per the germline V gene, CDR1 is SGHTA and CDR2 is FQGTGA. The V segment lost 0 bases and the J segment 10 bases; nucleotides outside the gene matches: 4. The CDR3 DNA follows: TGTGCCAGCAGCTTAACAGCGGACAGGTCGCAGTATTTT. This encodes CASSLTADRSQYF.

The genes are TRBV20-1 and TRBJ2-7; D remains ambiguous. The V end lost 5 bases, the J end lost 4 bases, and 9 bases lay between the germline ends. The germline V gene has CDR1 DFQATT and CDR2 SNEGSKA (reference sequence). The CDR3 extends over 11 amino acids. The CDR3 DNA sequence: TGCAGTGCTGTGACGTCTTACGAGCAGTACTTC. It translates to CSAVTSYEQYF.

This clone was detected only a few times. The same CDR3 also results from other DNA sequences found in this sample. V usage is TRBV19 and J usage is TRBJ1-4; TRBD1 matches 8 bases. In germline, CDR1 is LNHDA, CDR2 SQIVND (reference sequence). The CDR3 runs to 14 residues. Trimming removed 3 bases from V and 8 bases from J; junction bases left unmatched: 5. The CDR3 nucleotides are TGTGCCAGTAGTATCCAGGGGGCGCGGGAAAAACTGTTTTTT. Translated, it gives CASSIQGAREKLFF.

V gene TRBV2 combines with J gene TRBJ2-1; possible D gene TRBD2, 5 bases. The germline V gene has CDR1 SNHLY and CDR2 FYNNEI. The length of the CDR3 is 17 residues. Trimming took off 8 bases at V and 0 bases at J, with 20 bases between the two ends. The CDR3, as DNA: TGTGCCAGCGGATGGACTCCCAGCGTAAGCTCCTACAATGAGCAGTTCTTC. Encoded protein: CASGWTPSVSSYNEQFF.

This chain joins TRBV28 and TRBJ2-2, with 15 bases that match TRBD2. In germline, CDR1 is MDHEN, CDR2 SYDVKM. The V and J ends lost 2 bases and 2 bases, in that order; junction bases with no gene match: 9. The CDR3 is 20 amino acids. CDR3 in DNA: TGTGCCAGCAGTTTAGTAAGGTGGACTAGCGGGAGGGTCAACACCGGGGAGCTGTTTTTT. Protein: CASSLVRWTSGRVNTGELFF. Complete variable domain (other parts from reference TRBV28 and TRBJ2-2): DVKVTQSSRYLVKRTGEKVFLECVQDMDHENMFWYRQDPGLGLRLIYFSYDVKMKEKGDIPEGYSVSREKKERFSLILESASTNQTSMYLCASSLVRWTSGRVNTGELFFGEGSRLTVL.

The CDR3 spells CAWSVGGRPYGYTF. The CDR3 coding sequence is TGTGCCTGGAGTGTGGGAGGTCGACCCTATGGCTACACCTTC. The chain employs TRBV30 and TRBJ1-2; D gene unclear. CDR1 and CDR2 from the germline V gene are GTSNPN and SVGIG (reference sequence). V lost 0 bases and J 4 bases, leaving 12 bases between the germline ends. This CDR3 has 14 amino acids.

The chain carries TRBV28 and TRBJ1-2, with D unresolved. The germline V gene encodes CDR1 MDHEN and CDR2 SYDVKM. V was trimmed by 4 bases and J by 3 bases, leaving 6 bases between them. CDR3 length: 12 residues. CDR3 residues: CASSSGYYGYTF. The CDR3 nucleotides are TGTGCCAGCAGTTCGGGATACTATGGCTACACCTTC.

The chain couples TRBV7-9 to TRBJ2-5; TRBD2 matches 8 bases. This CDR3 is 14 amino acids long. Germline lookup yields CDR1 SEHNR and CDR2 FQNEAQ (reference sequence). The DNA for the CDR3 is TGTGCAAGCCTTCGGCGGGGGGCCCAAGAGACCCAGTACTTC. It specifies CASLRRGAQETQYF.